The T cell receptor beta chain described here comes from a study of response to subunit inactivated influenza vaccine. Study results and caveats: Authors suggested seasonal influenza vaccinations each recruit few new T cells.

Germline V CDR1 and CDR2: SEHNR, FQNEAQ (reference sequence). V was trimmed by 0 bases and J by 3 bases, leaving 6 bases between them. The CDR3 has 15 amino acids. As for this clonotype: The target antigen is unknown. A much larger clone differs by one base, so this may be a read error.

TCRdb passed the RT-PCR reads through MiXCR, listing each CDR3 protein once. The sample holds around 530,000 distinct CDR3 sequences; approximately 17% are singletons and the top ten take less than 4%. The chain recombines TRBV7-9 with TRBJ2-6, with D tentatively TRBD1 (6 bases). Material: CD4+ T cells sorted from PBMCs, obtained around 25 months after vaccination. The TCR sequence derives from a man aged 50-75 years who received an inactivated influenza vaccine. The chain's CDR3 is CASSLAGGGANVLTF. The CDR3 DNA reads TGTGCCAGCAGCTTAGCAGGGGGTGGGGCCAACGTCCTGACTTTC.